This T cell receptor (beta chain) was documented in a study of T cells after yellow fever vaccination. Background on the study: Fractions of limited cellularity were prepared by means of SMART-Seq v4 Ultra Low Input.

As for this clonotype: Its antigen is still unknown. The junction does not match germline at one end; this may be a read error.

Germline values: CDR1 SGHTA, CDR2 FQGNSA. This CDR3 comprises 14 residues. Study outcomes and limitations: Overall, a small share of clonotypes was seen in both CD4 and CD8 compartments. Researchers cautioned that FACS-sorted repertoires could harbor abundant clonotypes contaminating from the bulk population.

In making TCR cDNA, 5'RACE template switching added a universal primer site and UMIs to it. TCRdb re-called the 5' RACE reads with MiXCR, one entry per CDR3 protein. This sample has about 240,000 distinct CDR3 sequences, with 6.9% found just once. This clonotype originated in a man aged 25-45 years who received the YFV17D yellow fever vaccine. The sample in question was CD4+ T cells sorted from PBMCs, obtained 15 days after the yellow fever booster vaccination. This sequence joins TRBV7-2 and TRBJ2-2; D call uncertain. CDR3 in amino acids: CASSHLMNAGELFF. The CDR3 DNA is TGTGCCAGCAGCCATCTTATGAACGCCGGGGAGCTGTTTTTT. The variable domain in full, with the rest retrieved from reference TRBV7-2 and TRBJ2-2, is GAGVSQSPSNKVTEKGKDVELRCDPISGHTALYWYRQSLGQGLEFLIYFQGNSAPDKSGLPSDRFSAERTGGSVSTLTIQRTQQEDSAVYLCASSHLMNAGELFFGEGSRLTVL.